This entry lists 27 T cell receptor beta chains sequenced from one sample in a study of cytomegalovirus exposure and HLA in healthy donors. The PCR employed 60 Vbeta primers together with 13 Jbeta primers. This table comes from immunoSEQ multiplex PCR, and its TCRdb copy is limited to in-frame clones, with some not included. The repertoire includes 190,000 or so clones, over 80% of them detected once, and roughly 1.6% sits in the top ten. The sequenced material came from PBMCs. These receptors all come from a man aged 45 to 65 in good health and CMV-seronegative.

The chain links TRBV11-2 to TRBJ1-2, with D hard to call. The V and J ends lost 1 base and 5 bases respectively, with 8 bases between them. The CDR3 extends over 13 amino acids. The germline CDR1 and CDR2 sequences are SGHAT and FQNNGV. CDR3 residues: CASSLAREYGYTF. The CDR3 DNA is TGTGCCAGCAGCTTAGCGCGGGAATATGGCTACACCTTC.

The V gene is TRBV5-4, the J gene TRBJ2-5; possibly TRBD1 for D (5 bases). The germline V gene has CDR1 SGHNT and CDR2 YYREEE (reference sequence). This CDR3 has 14 residues. The germline V and J ends were trimmed by 1 base and 7 bases, with 14 bases remaining between them. The CDR3 DNA reads as TGTGCCAGCAGCTTGAATTACGACAGTGGGACCCAGTACTTC. It specifies CASSLNYDSGTQYF.

This chain joins TRBV19 and TRBJ2-5; D may be TRBD2 (5 bases). Germline CDR1 is LNHDA and CDR2 is SQIVND (reference sequence). V was pared by 5 bases and J by 5 bases, with 15 bases between. The CDR3 consists of 14 residues. The CDR3 nucleotides are TGTGCCAGTAGTCCACCGGGGTTGGGGGAGACCCAGTACTTC. Its translation: CASSPPGLGETQYF.

This chain uses TRBV9 with TRBJ1-4, with D maybe TRBD1 (5 bases). V was pared by 4 bases and J by 12 bases, with 25 bases between. Germline values: CDR1 SGDLS, CDR2 YYNGEE. CDR3 length: 16 amino acids. CDR3 nucleotide sequence: TGTGCCAGCAGCCGGCGGGGCGTTGGGGTAGTGGACGAACTGTTTTTT. This translates into CASSRRGVGVVDELFF.

This clone has a single count. The chain has TRBV5-5 and TRBJ1-5; 7 bases align to TRBD1. Trimming cost V 1 base and J 5 bases; bases outside gene matches: 9. The germline gives CDR1 SGHKS, CDR2 YYEKEE (reference sequence). This CDR3 has 16 residues. The CDR3 sequence is CASSLRFGRGDQPQHF. The CDR3 DNA is TGTGCCAGCAGCTTGAGGTTTGGCAGGGGGGATCAGCCCCAGCATTTT.

V is TRBV11-2 and J is TRBJ2-7; D is undetermined. V lost 5 bases, J lost 7 bases, and 12 bases lay in between. The CDR3 is 12 residues long. Germline V gene lookup returns CDR1 SGHAT and CDR2 FQNNGV. The CDR3 nucleotides are TGTGCCAGCAGCCCCCCGGGTCTAGAGCAGTACTTC. Its translation is CASSPPGLEQYF.

This rearrangement joins TRBV18 to TRBJ2-7, with 8 bases fitting TRBD1. Looked up from germline, CDR1 is KGHSH and CDR2 is LQKENI. V trimming: 6 bases; J trimming: 1 base; junction bases outside the gene matches: 8. The CDR3 runs 15 residues. CDR3 nucleotides: TGTGCCAGCTCCCGCAGAGGACAGGGTTCCTACGAGCAGTACTTC. Amino acids: CASSRRGQGSYEQYF.

The chain combines TRBV10-3 with TRBJ2-3; 8 nucleotides agree with TRBD2. J gave up 2 bases and V 8 bases, and 9 bases lay outside the gene matches. The CDR3 has 15 amino acids. Per germline, CDR1 ENHRY and CDR2 SYGVKD. CDR3 nucleotides: TGTGCCATCTACGGCTCGGGGGGGCCCACAGATACGCAGTATTTT. It encodes CAIYGSGGPTDTQYF.

The CDR3 spells CACRAGSYEQYF. The DNA of the CDR3 is TGTGCCTGCCGGGCAGGGTCCTACGAGCAGTACTTC. The chain couples TRBV2 to TRBJ2-7; TRBD1 is a possible D gene (5 bases). The V end was cut by 11 bases, the J end by 1 base, with 12 bases between. The CDR3 covers 12 residues. Per germline, CDR1 SNHLY and CDR2 FYNNEI.

J is TRBJ1-1 and V is TRBV6-1; a possible D gene is TRBD1 (6 bases). Germline assignment: CDR1 MNHNS and CDR2 SASEGT. V dropped 1 base and J dropped 1 base, with 7 bases sitting between them. This CDR3 is built from 14 residues. CDR3 in DNA: TGTGCCAGCAGTGAAGTACAGGGGAACACTGAAGCTTTCTTT. It encodes CASSEVQGNTEAFF.

The sample holds one count of this clone. The J gene is TRBJ1-6, the V gene TRBV9, with 7 bases fitting TRBD1. In germline, CDR1 is SGDLS, CDR2 YYNGEE. Trimming took 4 bases from V and 0 from J; bases not matched to a gene: 10. The CDR3 consists of 18 residues. The CDR3 sequence: CASSSGGGRSSYNSPLHF. The DNA for the CDR3 is TGTGCCAGCAGCTCAGGGGGAGGTCGGAGCTCCTATAATTCACCCCTCCACTTT.

This chain joins TRBV28 and TRBJ1-5; D not resolved. Trimming pared 2 bases from V and 7 bases from J, leaving 12 bases between. Looked up from germline, CDR1 is MDHEN and CDR2 is SYDVKM. There are 14 residues in the CDR3. As DNA, the CDR3 is TGTGCCAGCAGTTTAGAGGGTTTGCGGCAGCCCCAGCATTTT. Translation gives CASSLEGLRQPQHF.

The genes are TRBV6-1 and TRBJ1-1, with 12 bases lining up with TRBD1. With V trimmed by 4 bases and J by 8 bases, 11 bases remained unmatched. This CDR3 is built from 16 residues. Germline values: CDR1 MNHNS, CDR2 SASEGT. CDR3 DNA sequence: TGTGCCAGCAGTGCCCGGGACAGGGGGCTATTCGACGAAGCTTTCTTT. This translates into CASSARDRGLFDEAFF.

The chain combines TRBV7-9 with TRBJ2-5; a weak D match, TRBD1 (5 bases). This CDR3 has 12 residues. With 0 bases removed from V and 11 bases from J, the gap between germline ends came to 10 bases. From germline, CDR1 is SEHNR and CDR2 FQNEAQ (reference sequence). CDR3 sequence: CASSLAGVEQYF. CDR3 sequence (DNA): TGTGCCAGCAGCTTAGCAGGGGTAGAGCAGTACTTC.

The chain uses TRBV6-1 and TRBJ1-3, with no clear D. V lost 9 bases to trimming and J lost 1 base, with 7 bases between them. The germline CDR1 and CDR2 sequences are MNHNS and SASEGT. This CDR3 region has 12 residues. The CDR3 DNA reads TGTGCCAGTCTGTTTTCTGGAAACACCATATATTTT. Its translation is CASLFSGNTIYF.

J is TRBJ2-2 and V is TRBV11-2, with D hard to call. The CDR3 totals 17 residues. Germline CDR1 and CDR2: SGHAT and FQNNGV. The ends were cut back, 6 bases at V and 0 bases at J, with 17 bases in the middle. The CDR3 spells CASRQTVRTANTGELFF. The CDR3 region has the DNA TGTGCCAGCAGACAGACGGTCCGTACCGCGAACACCGGGGAGCTGTTTTTT.

The chain is built from TRBV19 and TRBJ1-2; 9 bases fit TRBD1. The junction had 1 base not matched to a gene; V was cut back by 0 bases and J by 5 bases. Germline V CDR1 and CDR2: LNHDA, SQIVND (reference sequence). The CDR3 loop spans 14 amino acids. This CDR3 reads CASSIDGQGYGYTF. The CDR3 nucleotides are TGTGCCAGTAGTATAGACGGACAGGGGTATGGCTACACCTTC.

The V and J genes are TRBV5-5 and TRBJ1-1, with D maybe TRBD1 (5 bases). The germline V gene has CDR1 SGHKS and CDR2 YYEKEE (reference sequence). CDR3 size: 15 residues. The ends were cut back, 2 bases at V and 0 bases at J, with 11 bases in the middle. CDR3 sequence reads: CASSFQGGLNTEAFF. The CDR3 DNA follows: TGTGCCAGCAGCTTTCAGGGAGGACTGAACACTGAAGCTTTCTTT.

This clone was detected a few times. The chain combines TRBV6-1 with TRBJ2-7, with TRBD1 matching 8 bases. CDR1 is MNHNS, CDR2 SASEGT, per germline. J gave up 3 bases and V 10 bases, and 11 bases lay outside the gene matches. This CDR3 is 14 amino acids long. The CDR3 sequence is CATHRDRPNYEQYF. In DNA, the CDR3 is TGTGCCACCCACCGGGACAGGCCTAACTACGAGCAGTACTTC.

The V call is TRBV11-3, the J call TRBJ2-3, with TRBD2 as a possible D gene (6 bases). V lost 5 bases, J lost 0 bases, and 9 bases lay in between. Germline V CDR1 and CDR2: SGHNT, YENEEA. The CDR3 loop spans 14 amino acids. CDR3 in amino acids: CASSPGLSTDTQYF. CDR3 bases: TGTGCCAGCAGCCCGGGACTTAGCACAGATACGCAGTATTTT.

The V call is TRBV6-6, the J call TRBJ1-2; D unresolved. V shed 5 bases and J shed 3 bases, with 4 bases lying between them. The CDR3 contains 11 residues. CDR1 MNHNY and CDR2 SVGAGI come from the germline V gene (reference sequence). CDR3 in DNA: TGTGCCAGCAGTGAGGACTATGGCTACACCTTC. Protein product: CASSEDYGYTF.

This clone appeared once. The chain links TRBV5-1 to TRBJ2-1; D is perhaps TRBD1 (6 bases). Deletions cut 4 bases from V and 2 bases from J, with 10 bases between. The CDR3 is 14 amino acids. Germline V gene data show CDR1 as SGHRS and CDR2 as YFSETQ. The CDR3 region is CASSPQGPYNEQFF. The DNA of the CDR3 is TGCGCCAGCAGCCCCCAGGGGCCCTACAATGAGCAGTTCTTC.

This clone was counted once. J is TRBJ2-3 and V is TRBV5-1, with 12 bases lining up with TRBD2. This CDR3 region has 16 residues. The V gene end was trimmed by 4 bases and the J gene end by 2 bases; junction bases not matched to a gene: 5. Looked up from germline, CDR1 is SGHRS and CDR2 is YFSETQ. CDR3 DNA: TGCGCCAGCAGCAGAGGGACTAGCGGGCTCACAGATACGCAGTATTTT. Translating it yields CASSRGTSGLTDTQYF.

This clone is a singleton in its sample. The chain links TRBV6-5 to TRBJ2-7; 10 nucleotides align to TRBD2. Unmatched junction bases numbered 3, after V lost 4 bases and J lost 0 bases. Germline V gives CDR1 MNHEY, CDR2 SVGAGI. The CDR3 is 15 amino acids. In DNA, the CDR3 is TGTGCCAGCAGTTTTCTAGCGGGGGACTCCTACGAGCAGTACTTC. It codes for CASSFLAGDSYEQYF.

V and J are TRBV7-9 and TRBJ1-1; TRBD1 agrees at 7 bases. The germline V gene has CDR1 SEHNR and CDR2 FQNEAQ (reference sequence). Trimming cost V 4 bases and J 0 bases; bases outside gene matches: 11. CDR3 length: 17 amino acids. DNA for the CDR3: TGTGCCAGCAGCTCCCGCCAGACAGGGCCCATGAACACTGAAGCTTTCTTT. Its translation: CASSSRQTGPMNTEAFF. Supplemented by reference TRBV7-9 and TRBJ1-1, the full variable domain reads DTGVSQNPRHKITKRGQNVTFRCDPISEHNRLYWYRQTLGQGPEFLTYFQNEAQLEKSRLLSDRFSAERPKGSFSTLEIQRTEQGDSAMYLCASSSRQTGPMNTEAFFGQGTRLTVV.

The chain carries TRBV7-9 and TRBJ2-7, with 10 bases aligning to TRBD2. Germline loops: CDR1 SEHNR, CDR2 FQNEAQ (reference sequence). V lost 0 bases to trimming and J lost 5 bases; unmatched junction nucleotides: 4. The CDR3 is 15 residues long. The CDR3 protein is CASSLASLAGDEQYF. In DNA, the CDR3 is TGTGCCAGCAGCTTAGCCTCTCTAGCGGGGGACGAGCAGTACTTC. Based on the CDR3 plus reference TRBV7-9 and TRBJ2-7, the full variable domain is DTGVSQNPRHKITKRGQNVTFRCDPISEHNRLYWYRQTLGQGPEFLTYFQNEAQLEKSRLLSDRFSAERPKGSFSTLEIQRTEQGDSAMYLCASSLASLAGDEQYFGPGTRLTVT.

This clone was seen only a few times. The genes are TRBV5-1 and TRBJ1-1; D unclear. From germline, CDR1 is SGHRS and CDR2 YFSETQ. The V end lost 0 bases, the J end lost 6 bases, and 15 bases lay between the germline ends. The CDR3 is 15 amino acids. DNA of the CDR3: TGCGCCAGCAGCTTGGGACATGGTTTTATCGCTGAAGCTTTCTTT. Translating it yields CASSLGHGFIAEAFF.